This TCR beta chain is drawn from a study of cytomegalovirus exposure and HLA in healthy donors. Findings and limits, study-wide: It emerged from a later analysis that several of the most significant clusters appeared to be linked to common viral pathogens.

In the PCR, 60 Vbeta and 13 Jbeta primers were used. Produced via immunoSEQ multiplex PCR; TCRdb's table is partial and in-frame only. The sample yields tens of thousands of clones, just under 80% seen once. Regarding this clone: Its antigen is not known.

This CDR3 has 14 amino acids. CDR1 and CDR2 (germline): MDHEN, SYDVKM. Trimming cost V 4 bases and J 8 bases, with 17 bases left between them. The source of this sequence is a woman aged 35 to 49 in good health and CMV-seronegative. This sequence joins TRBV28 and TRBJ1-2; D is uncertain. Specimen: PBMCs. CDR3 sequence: CASSSLLLGGGYTF. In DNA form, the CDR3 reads TGTGCCAGCAGTTCCCTCTTACTCGGAGGGGGCTACACCTTC.